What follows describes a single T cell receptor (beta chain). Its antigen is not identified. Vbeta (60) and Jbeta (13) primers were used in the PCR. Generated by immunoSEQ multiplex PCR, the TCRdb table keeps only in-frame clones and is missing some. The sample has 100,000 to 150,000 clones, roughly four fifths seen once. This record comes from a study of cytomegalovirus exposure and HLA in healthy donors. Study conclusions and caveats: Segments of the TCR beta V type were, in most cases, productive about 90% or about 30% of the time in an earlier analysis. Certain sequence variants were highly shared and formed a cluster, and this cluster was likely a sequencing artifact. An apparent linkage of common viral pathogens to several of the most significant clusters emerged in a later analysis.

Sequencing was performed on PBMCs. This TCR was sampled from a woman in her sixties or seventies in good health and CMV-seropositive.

The CDR3 sequence is CASSRTGRYNSPLHF. In DNA form, the CDR3 reads TGTGCCAGCTCACGGACAGGGCGTTATAATTCACCCCTCCACTTT. The chain links TRBV18 to TRBJ1-6, with 8 bases fitting TRBD1. V dropped 4 bases and J dropped 4; count of bases not matched to a gene: 3. The germline V gene has CDR1 KGHSH and CDR2 LQKENI. The length of the CDR3 is 15 residues.